The sequence of this T cell receptor beta chain was determined in a study of somatic mutations in T cells in chronic GVHD (dated by TCRdb to the early 2020s). For sorting, staining was done with anti-CD3, anti-CD4, anti-CD8 and a Vbeta20 antibody from the IOTest Beta Mark kit on a FACSAria III, reaching purity above 97%. Peripheral blood was drawn into sodium heparin tubes, and mononuclear cells were separated by Ficoll-Paque PLUS density gradient centrifugation. CD4+ Vbeta20+, CD4+ Vbeta20-, and CD8+ T cell fractions were FACS-sorted before TCRbeta deep sequencing. Isolated genomic DNA was used for TCRbeta deep sequencing. TCRbeta CDR3 sequencing and initial data processing were performed with the immunoSEQ assay as a commercial service. As for the authors' bioinformatics: Reads were demultiplexed, adapter and primer sequences removed, similar clones merged by frequency-ratio clustering, and V, D, J genes annotated with IMGT. TCRdb took this table from immuneACCESS and kept in-frame rearrangements with V and J called. Such tables lack part of the clones; where checked against another copy, unresolved V genes explain under half of the gap, and the rest is unexplained. That table supplies the V and J calls and clone size; D and trimming were determined from the DNA. The sample records 13,000 or so clones, around 73% of which are singletons. The ten largest clones capture about 34% of the sample.

From its cysteine to its phenylalanine, the CDR3 spans 15 amino acids. The sequence is cut down to CDR3 DNA, 45 bases in frame from base 1. V and J lose 5 bases and 7 bases, and a span of 20 bases separates them. CDR1 and CDR2, looked up from the germline V gene, are SGHTA and FQGNSA. Concerning this clone itself: Its specific antigen is unknown. Base qualities are not recorded, but no much larger clone differs from it by a single base.

Recombination connected TRBV7-2 to TRBJ1-2, with TRBD1 tentatively as D gene (6 bases match). The source is a male patient aged 50 to 59 with chronic graft-versus-host disease. Donor T cells from the graft may be present among the T cells after a transplant. The sequencing sample was made of Vbeta20-negative CD4+ T cells from blood. Read against the paper, the sample's cell subset or site label means: CD4+ T cells sorted as TCR Vbeta20 negative by flow cytometry. The DNA reads TGTGCCAGCAGCGGAAGATCTACAGGGTACGGTGGCTACACCTTC. It codes for CASSGRSTGYGGYTF.